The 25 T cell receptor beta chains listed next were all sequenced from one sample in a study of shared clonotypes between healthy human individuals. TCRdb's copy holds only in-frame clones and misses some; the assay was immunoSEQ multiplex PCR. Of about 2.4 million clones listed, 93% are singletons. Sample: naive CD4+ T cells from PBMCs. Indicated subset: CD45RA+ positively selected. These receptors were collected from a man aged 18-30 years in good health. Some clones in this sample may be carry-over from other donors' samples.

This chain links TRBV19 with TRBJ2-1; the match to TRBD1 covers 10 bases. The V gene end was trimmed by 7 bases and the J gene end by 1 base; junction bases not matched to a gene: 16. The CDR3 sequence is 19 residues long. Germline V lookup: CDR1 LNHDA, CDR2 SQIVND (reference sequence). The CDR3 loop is CASTPGVLGTGESYNEQFF. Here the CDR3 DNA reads TGTGCCAGTACCCCCGGTGTCCTGGGGACAGGGGAGTCCTACAATGAGCAGTTCTTC.

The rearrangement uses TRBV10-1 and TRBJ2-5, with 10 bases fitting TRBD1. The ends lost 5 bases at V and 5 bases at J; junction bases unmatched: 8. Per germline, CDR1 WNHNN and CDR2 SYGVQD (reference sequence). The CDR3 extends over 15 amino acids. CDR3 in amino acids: CASSRGQGRRETQYF. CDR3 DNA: TGCGCCAGCAGTAGGGGACAGGGGAGGCGGGAGACCCAGTACTTC.

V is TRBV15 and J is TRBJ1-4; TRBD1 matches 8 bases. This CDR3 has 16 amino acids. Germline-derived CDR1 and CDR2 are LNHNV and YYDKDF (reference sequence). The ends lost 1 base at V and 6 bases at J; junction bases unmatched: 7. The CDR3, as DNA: TGTGCCACCAGCAGAGGAGGGGACAGGTTCGATGAAAAACTGTTTTTT. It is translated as CATSRGGDRFDEKLFF.

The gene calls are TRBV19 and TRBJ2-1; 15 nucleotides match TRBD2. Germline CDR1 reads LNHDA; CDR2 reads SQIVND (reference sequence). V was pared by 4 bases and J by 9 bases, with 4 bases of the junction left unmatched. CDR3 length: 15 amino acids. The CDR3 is CASSRGLAGGPEQFF. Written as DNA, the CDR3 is TGTGCCAGTAGTAGGGGACTAGCGGGAGGTCCTGAGCAGTTCTTC. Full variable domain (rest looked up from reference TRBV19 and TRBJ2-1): DGGITQSPKYLFRKEGQNVTLSCEQNLNHDAMYWYRQDPGQGLRLIYYSQIVNDFQKGDIAEGYSVSREKKESFPLTVTSAQKNPTAFYLCASSRGLAGGPEQFFGPGTRLTVL.

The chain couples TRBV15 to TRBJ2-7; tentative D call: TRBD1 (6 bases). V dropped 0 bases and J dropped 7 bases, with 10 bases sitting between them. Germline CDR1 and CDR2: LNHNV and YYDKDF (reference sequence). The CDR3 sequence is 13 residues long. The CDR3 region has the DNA TGTGCCACCAGCAGAGAGGGGGCGAGTGAGCAGTACTTC. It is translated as CATSREGASEQYF.

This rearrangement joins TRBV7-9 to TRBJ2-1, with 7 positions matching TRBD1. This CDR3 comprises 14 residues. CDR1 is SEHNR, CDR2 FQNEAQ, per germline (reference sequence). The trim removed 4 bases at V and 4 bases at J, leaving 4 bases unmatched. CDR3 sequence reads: CASSSPTGYNEQFF. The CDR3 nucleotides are TGTGCCAGCAGCTCCCCGACAGGGTACAATGAGCAGTTCTTC.

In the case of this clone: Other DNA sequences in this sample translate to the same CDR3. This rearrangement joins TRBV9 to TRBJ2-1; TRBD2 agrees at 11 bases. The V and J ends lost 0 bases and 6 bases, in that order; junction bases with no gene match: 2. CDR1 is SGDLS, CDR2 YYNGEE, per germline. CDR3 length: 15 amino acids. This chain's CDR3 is CASSVEGLAVNEQFF. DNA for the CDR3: TGTGCCAGCAGCGTAGAGGGACTAGCGGTCAATGAGCAGTTCTTC.

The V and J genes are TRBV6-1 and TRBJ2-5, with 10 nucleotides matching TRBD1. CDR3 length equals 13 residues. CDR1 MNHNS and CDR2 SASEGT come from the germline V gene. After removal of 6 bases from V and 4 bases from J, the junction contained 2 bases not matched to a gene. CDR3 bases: TGTGCCAGCAGCTGGACAGGGGGAGAGACCCAGTACTTC. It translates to CASSWTGGETQYF.

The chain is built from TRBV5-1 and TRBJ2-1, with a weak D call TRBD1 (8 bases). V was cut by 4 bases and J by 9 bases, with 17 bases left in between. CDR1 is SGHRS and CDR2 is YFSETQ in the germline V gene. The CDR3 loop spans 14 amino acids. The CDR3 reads CASSPAQGGVEQFF. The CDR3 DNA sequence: TGCGCCAGCAGCCCCGCACAGGGGGGGGTTGAGCAGTTCTTC.

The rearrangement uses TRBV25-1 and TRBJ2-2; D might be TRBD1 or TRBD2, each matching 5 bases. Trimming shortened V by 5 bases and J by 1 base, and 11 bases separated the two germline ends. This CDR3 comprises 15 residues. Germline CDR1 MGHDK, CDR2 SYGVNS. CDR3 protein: CASSSGGKNTGELFF. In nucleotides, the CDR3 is TGTGCCAGCAGTAGTGGGGGTAAGAACACCGGGGAGCTGTTTTTT.

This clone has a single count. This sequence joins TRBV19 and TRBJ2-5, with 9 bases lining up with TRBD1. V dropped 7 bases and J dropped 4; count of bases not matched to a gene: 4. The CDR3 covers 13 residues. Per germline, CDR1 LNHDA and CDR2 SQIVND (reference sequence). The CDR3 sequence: CASTTDRGETQYF. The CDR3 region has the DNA TGTGCCAGTACCACGGACAGGGGAGAGACCCAGTACTTC.

The CDR3 bases are TGTGCCATCAGTGATGCGGGGACAGGCTCCTACGAGCAGTACTTC. Encoded protein: CAISDAGTGSYEQYF. This rearrangement joins TRBV10-3 to TRBJ2-7; 8 bases line up with TRBD1. J was trimmed by 0 bases and V by 3 bases; bases with no gene match: 4. Germline CDR1 ENHRY, CDR2 SYGVKD. There are 15 residues in the CDR3.

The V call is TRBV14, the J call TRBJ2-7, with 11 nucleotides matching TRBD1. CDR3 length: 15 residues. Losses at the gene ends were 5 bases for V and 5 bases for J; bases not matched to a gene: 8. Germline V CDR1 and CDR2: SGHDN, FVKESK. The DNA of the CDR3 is TGTGCCAGCAGCTCCGGACAGGGGGCCGTAAACGAGCAGTACTTC. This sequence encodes CASSSGQGAVNEQYF.

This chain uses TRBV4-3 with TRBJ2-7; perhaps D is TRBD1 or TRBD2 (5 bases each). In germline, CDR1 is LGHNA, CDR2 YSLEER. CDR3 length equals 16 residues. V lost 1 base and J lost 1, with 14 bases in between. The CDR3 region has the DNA TGCGCCAGCAGCCAAGTAGTCCCGGGGCGTTCCTACGAGCAGTACTTC. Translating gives CASSQVVPGRSYEQYF.

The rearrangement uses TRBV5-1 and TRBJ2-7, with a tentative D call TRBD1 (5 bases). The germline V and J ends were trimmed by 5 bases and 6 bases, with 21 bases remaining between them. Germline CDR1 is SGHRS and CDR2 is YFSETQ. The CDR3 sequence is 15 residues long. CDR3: CASRENTGSSPEQYF. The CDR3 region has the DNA TGCGCCAGCAGGGAGAACACAGGCTCGTCCCCCGAGCAGTACTTC.

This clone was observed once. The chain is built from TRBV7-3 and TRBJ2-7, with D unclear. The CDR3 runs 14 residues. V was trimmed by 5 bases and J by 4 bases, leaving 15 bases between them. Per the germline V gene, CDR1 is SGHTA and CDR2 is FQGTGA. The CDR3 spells CASSIDRIGYEQYF. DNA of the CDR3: TGTGCCAGCAGCATCGACCGGATCGGGTACGAGCAGTACTTC.

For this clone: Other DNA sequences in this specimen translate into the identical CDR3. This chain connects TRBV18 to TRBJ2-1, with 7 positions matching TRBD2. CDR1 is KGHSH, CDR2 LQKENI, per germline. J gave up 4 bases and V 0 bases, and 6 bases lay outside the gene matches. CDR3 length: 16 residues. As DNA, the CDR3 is TGTGCCAGCTCACCACCGTCCGGGAGGATTTACAATGAGCAGTTCTTC. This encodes CASSPPSGRIYNEQFF.

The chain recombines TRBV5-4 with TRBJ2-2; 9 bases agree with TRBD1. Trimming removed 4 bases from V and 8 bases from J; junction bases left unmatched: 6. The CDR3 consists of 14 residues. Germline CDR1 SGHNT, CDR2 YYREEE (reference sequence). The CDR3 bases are TGTGCCAGCAGCGGACGGACAGGGGTTGGGGAGCTGTTTTTT. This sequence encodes CASSGRTGVGELFF.

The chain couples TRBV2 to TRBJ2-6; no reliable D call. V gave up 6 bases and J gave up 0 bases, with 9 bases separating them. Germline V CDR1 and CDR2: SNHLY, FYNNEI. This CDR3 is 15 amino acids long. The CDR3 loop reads CASRSQNSGANVLTF. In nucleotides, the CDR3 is TGTGCCAGCAGATCACAGAACTCTGGGGCCAACGTCCTGACTTTC. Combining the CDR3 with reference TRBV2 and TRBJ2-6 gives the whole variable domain EPEVTQTPSHQVTQMGQEVILRCVPISNHLYFYWYRQILGQKVEFLVSFYNNEISEKSEIFDDQFSVERPDGSNFTLKIRSTKLEDSAMYFCASRSQNSGANVLTFGAGSRLTVL.

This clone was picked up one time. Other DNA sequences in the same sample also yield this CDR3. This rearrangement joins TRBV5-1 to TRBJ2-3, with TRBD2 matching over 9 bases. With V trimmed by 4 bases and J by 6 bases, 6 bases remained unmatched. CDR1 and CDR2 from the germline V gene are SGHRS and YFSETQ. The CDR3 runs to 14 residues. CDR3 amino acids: CASSLSGRSDTQYF. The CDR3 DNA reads TGCGCCAGCAGCCTAAGCGGGAGGAGTGATACGCAGTATTTT.

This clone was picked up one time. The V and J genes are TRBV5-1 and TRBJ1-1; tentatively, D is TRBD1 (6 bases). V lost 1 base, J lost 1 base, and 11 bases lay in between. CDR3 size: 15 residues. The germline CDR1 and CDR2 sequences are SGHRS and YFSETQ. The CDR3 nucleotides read TGCGCCAGCAGCTTGCTGTGGGGGGCGAACACTGAAGCTTTCTTT. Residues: CASSLLWGANTEAFF.

The CDR3 bases are TGTGCCAGCAGCGCCGACAGGCCCACCGGGGAGCTGTTTTTT. It specifies CASSADRPTGELFF. The chain carries TRBV27 and TRBJ2-2, with D perhaps TRBD1 (6 bases). Germline V gene lookup returns CDR1 MNHEY and CDR2 SMNVEV (reference sequence). Trimming cost V 6 bases and J 4 bases, with 12 bases left between them. This CDR3 contains 14 residues.

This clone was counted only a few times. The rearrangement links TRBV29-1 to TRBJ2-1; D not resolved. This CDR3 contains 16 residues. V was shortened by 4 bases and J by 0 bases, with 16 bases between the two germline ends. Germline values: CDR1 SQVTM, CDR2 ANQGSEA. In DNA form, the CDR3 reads TGCAGCGTTGCGAACCGGGCCGCCAGCTCCTACAATGAGCAGTTCTTC. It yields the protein CSVANRAASSYNEQFF.

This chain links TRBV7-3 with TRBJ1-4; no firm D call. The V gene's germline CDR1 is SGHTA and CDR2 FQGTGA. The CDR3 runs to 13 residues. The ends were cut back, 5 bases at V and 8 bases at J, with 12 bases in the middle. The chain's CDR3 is CASSPTVKEKLFF. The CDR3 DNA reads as TGTGCCAGCAGCCCCACCGTGAAGGAAAAACTGTTTTTT.

This CDR3 reads CASSGGLRQGSEQYF. DNA for the CDR3: TGTGCCAGCAGCGGGGGGCTGAGACAGGGTAGCGAGCAGTACTTC. This chain connects TRBV5-6 to TRBJ2-7; D is perhaps TRBD1 (7 bases). Trimming left V 4 bases short and J 6 bases short, with 20 bases between. The CDR3 has 15 residues. Germline lookup yields CDR1 SGHDT and CDR2 YYEEEE.